This T cell receptor (beta chain) was identified during a study of T cell responses to AZD1222 COVID-19 vaccine. Points from the study as a whole: CD4 TCRs associated with vaccination spanned spike, dominating at 160-218 and 743-854. It should be noted that donors were predominantly white British and more often female, and clonal diversity was possibly underestimated.

Trimming took off 0 bases at V and 5 bases at J, with 6 bases between the two ends. Germline CDR1 SGHNT, CDR2 YYREEE (reference sequence). The CDR3 consists of 13 residues. Sequenced by immunoSEQ multiplex PCR; TCRdb stores in-frame clones only, minus some. The sample includes 98,000 or so clones, approximately 89% of them seen just once. This clone was counted once. What it binds is unknown. Source: peripheral blood, taken on day 0 of MenACWY control vaccination. The receptor's source is an adult in good health. This chain joins TRBV5-4 and TRBJ2-1; TRBD2 might be the D (5 bases). The CDR3 nucleotides are TGTGCCAGCAGCTTGGAGAGGGACAATGAGCAGTTCTTC. Translated: CASSLERDNEQFF. The entire variable domain, with the rest obtained from reference TRBV5-4 and TRBJ2-1, is as follows: ETGVTQSPTHLIKTRGQQVTLRCSSQSGHNTVSWYQQALGQGPQFIFQYYREEENGRGNFPPRFSGLQFPNYSSELNVNALELDDSALYLCASSLERDNEQFFGPGTRLTVL.